This entry lists 20 T cell receptor beta chains sequenced from one sample in a study of radiation and T cells in renal cell carcinoma. Time point described: blood 2 weeks post-SBRT. Treatment: 15 Gy SBRT to primary tumor, nephrectomy 4 weeks later. Profiling relied on immunoSEQ multiplex PCR, and the TCRdb table lists in-frame clones only, not all of them. The table includes roughly 130,000 clones, more than 70% detected once. Specimen: blood, collected from a patient whose treatment included radiotherapy and nephrectomy. These receptors all stem from a woman aged 70-85 years with renal cell carcinoma.

The chain recombines TRBV6-5 with TRBJ2-7; D gene ambiguous. The CDR3 has 13 residues. Germline CDR1 reads MNHEY; CDR2 reads SVGAGI. Trimming cost V 5 bases and J 7 bases, with 15 bases left between them. The DNA of the CDR3 is TGTGCCAGCAGTCTATCTACCGTAGGGGAGCAGTACTTC. Amino acids: CASSLSTVGEQYF.

The gene calls are TRBV4-3 and TRBJ1-2, with D uncertain. CDR3 length equals 15 residues. V shed 0 bases and J shed 3 bases, with 11 bases lying between them. Germline CDR1 and CDR2: LGHNA and YSLEER. This CDR3 is CASSQDDGQYYGYTF. CDR3 sequence (DNA): TGCGCCAGCAGCCAAGATGACGGCCAGTACTATGGCTACACCTTC.

The chain uses TRBV6-1 and TRBJ2-5; D may correspond to TRBD1 or TRBD2 (6 bases each). V gave up 0 bases and J gave up 5 bases, with 10 bases separating them. The length of the CDR3 is 14 residues. Germline values: CDR1 MNHNS, CDR2 SASEGT. CDR3 amino acids: CASSEAGGWETQYF. The CDR3 DNA is TGTGCCAGCAGTGAAGCAGGGGGGTGGGAGACCCAGTACTTC.

The gene calls are TRBV5-1 and TRBJ1-1; D might be TRBD1 (5 bases). CDR1 and CDR2 from the germline V gene are SGHRS and YFSETQ. V gave up 0 bases and J gave up 3 bases, with 12 bases separating them. CDR3 length equals 15 residues. This CDR3 is CASSLAGAVDTEAFF. CDR3 coding DNA: TGCGCCAGCAGCTTGGCCGGGGCAGTCGACACTGAAGCTTTCTTT.

The chain employs TRBV28 and TRBJ1-6, with TRBD1 matching 9 bases. Per germline, CDR1 MDHEN and CDR2 SYDVKM. This CDR3 has 15 amino acids. The junction had 7 bases not matched to a gene; V was cut back by 4 bases and J by 9 bases. The CDR3 spells CASSYLDRGTSPLHF. In nucleotides, the CDR3 is TGTGCCAGCAGTTACCTAGACAGGGGGACTTCACCCCTCCACTTT.

V usage is TRBV11-3 and J usage is TRBJ2-5; D is possibly TRBD1 or TRBD2 (6 bases each). V was shortened by 4 bases and J by 5 bases, with 17 bases between the two germline ends. The CDR3 totals 15 residues. Germline CDR1 and CDR2: SGHNT and YENEEA. This CDR3 is CASSSDRGLLETQYF. In DNA, the CDR3 is TGTGCCAGCAGCTCCGATCGGGGGCTGCTGGAGACCCAGTACTTC. Supplemented by reference TRBV11-3 and TRBJ2-5, the full variable domain reads EAGVVQSPRYKIIEKKQPVAFWCNPISGHNTLYWYLQNLGQGPELLIRYENEEAVDDSQLPKDRFSAERLKGVDSTLKIQPAELGDSAVYLCASSSDRGLLETQYFGPGTRLLVL.

The V gene is TRBV19, the J gene TRBJ2-1; TRBD2 aligns across 7 bases. The junction had 13 bases not matched to a gene; V was cut back by 4 bases and J by 10 bases. Germline loops: CDR1 LNHDA, CDR2 SQIVND (reference sequence). The CDR3 spans 15 residues. The CDR3 sequence: CASSTWGGLGREQFF. CDR3 in DNA: TGTGCCAGTAGTACCTGGGGGGGATTAGGTCGGGAGCAGTTCTTC.

A few counts support this clone. The chain links TRBV11-1 to TRBJ2-1, with TRBD1 as a possible D gene (5 bases). The V gene's germline CDR1 is SGHAT and CDR2 FQDESV (reference sequence). There are 12 residues in the CDR3. V lost 5 bases, J lost 9 bases, and 11 bases lay in between. CDR3 nucleotide sequence: TGTGCCAGCAGCGACCAGGGCTCTGAGCAGTTCTTC. It is translated as CASSDQGSEQFF. Combining the CDR3 with reference TRBV11-1 and TRBJ2-1 gives the whole variable domain EAEVAQSPRYKITEKSQAVAFWCDPISGHATLYWYRQILGQGPELLVQFQDESVVDDSQLPKDRFSAERLKGVDSTLKIQPAELGDSAMYLCASSDQGSEQFFGPGTRLTVL.

This clone was counted once. The V gene is TRBV11-3, the J gene TRBJ2-7; D not resolved. The germline gives CDR1 SGHNT, CDR2 YENEEA. The V end was cut by 6 bases, the J end by 2 bases, with 11 bases between. The length of the CDR3 is 13 residues. The DNA for the CDR3 is TGTGCCAGCAGTATCGGCCTTCCCTACGAGCAGTACTTC. This encodes CASSIGLPYEQYF.

This chain connects TRBV5-6 to TRBJ2-2; D is possibly TRBD1 (5 bases). Per germline, CDR1 SGHDT and CDR2 YYEEEE. This CDR3 is 15 amino acids long. V dropped 3 bases and J dropped 0 bases, with 9 bases sitting between them. CDR3 sequence (DNA): TGTGCCAGCAGCTACAAGGACACGAACACCGGGGAGCTGTTTTTT. Its translation is CASSYKDTNTGELFF.

The chain links TRBV4-3 to TRBJ1-1; no firm D call. The CDR3 length is 16 residues. V lost 2 bases and J 5 bases, leaving 18 bases between the germline ends. The V gene's germline CDR1 is LGHNA and CDR2 YSLEER. The CDR3 protein is CASSQSRAGRLTEAFF. The CDR3 nucleotides are TGCGCCAGCAGCCAATCTCGGGCGGGGAGATTAACTGAAGCTTTCTTT.

The chain uses TRBV6-6 and TRBJ2-3; D is undetermined. V was cut by 0 bases and J by 4 bases, with 2 bases left in between. The CDR3 runs to 12 residues. Looked up from germline, CDR1 is MNHNY and CDR2 is SVGAGI (reference sequence). CDR3 region: CASSYSPDTQYF. The CDR3 coding sequence is TGTGCCAGCAGTTACTCCCCAGATACGCAGTATTTT.

The rearrangement links TRBV11-3 to TRBJ1-1, with 7 bases lining up with TRBD1. The trim removed 6 bases at V and 4 bases at J, leaving 5 bases unmatched. The CDR3 totals 13 residues. From germline, CDR1 is SGHNT and CDR2 YENEEA. For the CDR3, the DNA is TGTGCCAGCAGTACAGGGGCGAGCACTGAAGCTTTCTTT. This codes for CASSTGASTEAFF.

The chain employs TRBV5-1 and TRBJ1-2; D is unresolved. Deletions cut 4 bases from V and 2 bases from J, with 9 bases between. The CDR3 is 13 amino acids. Germline loops: CDR1 SGHRS, CDR2 YFSETQ. The CDR3 protein is CASSHVDNYGYTF. DNA of the CDR3: TGCGCCAGCAGCCATGTTGACAACTATGGCTACACCTTC.

The chain has TRBV7-9 and TRBJ2-7; 8 bases fit TRBD1. The length of the CDR3 is 15 residues. The V gene end was trimmed by 7 bases and the J gene end by 5 bases; junction bases not matched to a gene: 13. The V gene's germline CDR1 is SEHNR and CDR2 FQNEAQ (reference sequence). The CDR3 protein is CASTPDRGLGNEQYF. CDR3 bases: TGTGCCAGCACCCCCGACAGGGGTTTAGGGAACGAGCAGTACTTC.

The genes are TRBV28 and TRBJ1-2; TRBD1 matches 8 bases. The V gene end was trimmed by 1 base and the J gene end by 8 bases; junction bases not matched to a gene: 3. The CDR3 consists of 13 residues. Germline values: CDR1 MDHEN, CDR2 SYDVKM. This chain's CDR3 is CASSLSSGGGYTF. The CDR3 nucleotides are TGTGCCAGCAGTTTATCGTCAGGGGGCGGCTACACCTTC.

The CDR3 protein is CASSHPPTEQFF. The CDR3 DNA is TGTGCCAGCAGCCACCCCCCAACAGAGCAGTTCTTC. The chain recombines TRBV5-5 with TRBJ2-1; D is ambiguous. This CDR3 contains 12 residues. Trimming took 4 bases from V and 10 from J, leaving 12 bases between them. Germline CDR1 reads SGHKS; CDR2 reads YYEKEE (reference sequence).

In regard to this clone: One junction end disagrees with the germline gene, perhaps due to a read error. This rearrangement joins TRBV7-7 to TRBJ1-2; D is unclear. The CDR3 runs 16 residues. Germline V CDR1 and CDR2: SSHAT, FNYEAQ (reference sequence). The CDR3 reads CASSFPRAGSGYGYTF. In DNA, the CDR3 is TGTGCTAGCAGCTTTCCCCGCGCGGGTTCTGGTTATGGCTACACCTTC. Supplemented by reference TRBV7-7 and TRBJ1-2, the full variable domain reads GAGVSQSPRYKVTKRGQDVTLRCDPISSHATLYWYQQALGQGPEFLTYFNYEAQPDKSGLPSDRFSAERPEGSISTLTIQRTEQRDSAMYRCASSFPRAGSGYGYTFGSGTRLTVV.

The V call is TRBV6-6, the J call TRBJ2-5; the match to TRBD2 covers 8 bases. The V and J ends lost 2 bases and 5 bases, in that order; junction bases with no gene match: 4. Germline CDR1 MNHNY, CDR2 SVGAGI (reference sequence). The length of the CDR3 is 14 residues. The CDR3 region is CASSYRGGGETQYF. The CDR3 coding sequence is TGTGCCAGCAGTTACCGGGGGGGCGGGGAGACCCAGTACTTC.

The rearrangement links TRBV30 to TRBJ1-3; D gene uncertain. CDR1 and CDR2 from the germline V gene are GTSNPN and SVGIG (reference sequence). The CDR3 runs to 17 residues. With 0 bases removed from V and 1 base from J, the gap between germline ends came to 16 bases. The CDR3 DNA sequence: TGTGCCTGGAGTGTAATTAGGCGCCAGCTTTCTGGAAACACCATATATTTT. It translates to CAWSVIRRQLSGNTIYF. Complete variable domain (other parts from reference TRBV30 and TRBJ1-3): SQTIHQWPATLVQPVGSPLSLECTVEGTSNPNLYWYRQAAGRGLQLLFYSVGIGQISSEVPQNLSASRPQDRQFILSSKKLLLSDSGFYLCAWSVIRRQLSGNTIYFGEGSWLTVV.